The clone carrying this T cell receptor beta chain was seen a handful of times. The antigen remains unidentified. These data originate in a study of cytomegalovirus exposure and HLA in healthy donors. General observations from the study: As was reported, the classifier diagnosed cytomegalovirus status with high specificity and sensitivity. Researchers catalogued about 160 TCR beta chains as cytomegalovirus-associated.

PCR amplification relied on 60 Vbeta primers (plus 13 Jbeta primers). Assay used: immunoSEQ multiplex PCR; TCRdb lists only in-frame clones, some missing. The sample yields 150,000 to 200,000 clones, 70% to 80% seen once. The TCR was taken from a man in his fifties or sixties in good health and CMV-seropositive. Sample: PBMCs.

CDR3 loop: CASSLQGGNEKLFF. CDR3 nucleotide sequence: TGTGCCAGCAGTTTACAGGGCGGTAATGAAAAACTGTTTTTT. The chain recombines TRBV28 with TRBJ1-4; weak D call: TRBD1 (5 bases). Germline V gene lookup returns CDR1 MDHEN and CDR2 SYDVKM. The CDR3 spans 14 residues. V dropped 2 bases and J dropped 4 bases, with 8 bases sitting between them. Full variable domain (rest looked up from reference TRBV28 and TRBJ1-4): DVKVTQSSRYLVKRTGEKVFLECVQDMDHENMFWYRQDPGLGLRLIYFSYDVKMKEKGDIPEGYSVSREKKERFSLILESASTNQTSMYLCASSLQGGNEKLFFGSGTQLSVL.